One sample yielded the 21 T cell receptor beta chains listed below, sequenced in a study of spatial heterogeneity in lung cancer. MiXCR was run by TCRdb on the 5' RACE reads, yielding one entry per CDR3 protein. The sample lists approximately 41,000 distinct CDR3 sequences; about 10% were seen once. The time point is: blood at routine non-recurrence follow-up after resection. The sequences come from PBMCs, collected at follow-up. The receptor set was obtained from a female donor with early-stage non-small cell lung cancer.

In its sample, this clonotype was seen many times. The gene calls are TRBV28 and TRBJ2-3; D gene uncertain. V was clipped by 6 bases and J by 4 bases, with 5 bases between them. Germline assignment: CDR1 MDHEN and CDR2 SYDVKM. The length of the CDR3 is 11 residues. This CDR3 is CASRSADTQYF. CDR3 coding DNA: TGTGCCAGCAGGAGTGCAGATACGCAGTATTTT.

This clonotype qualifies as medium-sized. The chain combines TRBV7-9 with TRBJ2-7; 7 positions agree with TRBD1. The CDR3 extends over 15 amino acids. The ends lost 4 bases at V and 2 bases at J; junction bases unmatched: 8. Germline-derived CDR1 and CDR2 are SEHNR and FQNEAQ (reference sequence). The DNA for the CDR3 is TGTGCCAGCAGCTACCTAGGGACAGTCCCCTACGAGCAGTACTTC. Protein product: CASSYLGTVPYEQYF.

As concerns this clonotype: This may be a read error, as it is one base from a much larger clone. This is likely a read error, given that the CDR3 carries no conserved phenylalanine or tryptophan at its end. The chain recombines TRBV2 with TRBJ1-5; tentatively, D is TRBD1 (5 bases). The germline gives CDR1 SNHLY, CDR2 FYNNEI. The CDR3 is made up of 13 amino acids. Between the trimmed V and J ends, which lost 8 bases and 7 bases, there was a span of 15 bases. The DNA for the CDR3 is TGTGCCAGCCTATGGGGGGAAGGACAGCCCCAGCATCTT. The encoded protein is CASLWGEGQPQHL.

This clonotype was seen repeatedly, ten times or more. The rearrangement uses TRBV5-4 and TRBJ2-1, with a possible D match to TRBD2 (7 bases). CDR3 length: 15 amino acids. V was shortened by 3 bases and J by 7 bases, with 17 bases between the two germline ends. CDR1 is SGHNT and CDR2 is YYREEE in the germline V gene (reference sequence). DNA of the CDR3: TGTGCCAGCAGCTCCGGGGAGGGGGGATGGAATGAGCAGTTCTTC. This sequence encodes CASSSGEGGWNEQFF.

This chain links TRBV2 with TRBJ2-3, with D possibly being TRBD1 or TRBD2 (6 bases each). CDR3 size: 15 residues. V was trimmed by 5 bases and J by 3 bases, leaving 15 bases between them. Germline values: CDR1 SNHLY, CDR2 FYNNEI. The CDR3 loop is CASSRIRGGTDTQYF. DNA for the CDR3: TGTGCCAGCAGTCGGATCCGAGGGGGGACAGATACGCAGTATTTT.

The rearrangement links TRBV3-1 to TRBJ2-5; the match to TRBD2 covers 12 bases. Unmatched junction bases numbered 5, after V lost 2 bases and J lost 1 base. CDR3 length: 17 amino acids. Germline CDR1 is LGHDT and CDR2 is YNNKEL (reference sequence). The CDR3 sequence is CASSQLTSGGSQETQYF. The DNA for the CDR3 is TGTGCCAGCAGCCAATTGACTAGCGGGGGAAGCCAAGAGACCCAGTACTTC.

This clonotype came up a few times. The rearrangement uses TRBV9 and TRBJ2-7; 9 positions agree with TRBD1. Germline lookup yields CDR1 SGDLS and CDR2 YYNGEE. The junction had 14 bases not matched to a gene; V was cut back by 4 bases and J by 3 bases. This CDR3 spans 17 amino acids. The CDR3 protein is CASSPQDGQGFYYEQYF. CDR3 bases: TGTGCCAGCAGCCCCCAAGATGGACAGGGGTTTTACTACGAGCAGTACTTC.

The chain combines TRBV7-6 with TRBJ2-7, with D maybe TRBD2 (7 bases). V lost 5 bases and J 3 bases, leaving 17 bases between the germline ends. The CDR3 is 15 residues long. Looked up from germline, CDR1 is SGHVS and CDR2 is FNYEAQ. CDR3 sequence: CASSERGAFDYEQYF. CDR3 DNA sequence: TGTGCCAGCAGCGAACGGGGGGCATTCGACTACGAGCAGTACTTC.

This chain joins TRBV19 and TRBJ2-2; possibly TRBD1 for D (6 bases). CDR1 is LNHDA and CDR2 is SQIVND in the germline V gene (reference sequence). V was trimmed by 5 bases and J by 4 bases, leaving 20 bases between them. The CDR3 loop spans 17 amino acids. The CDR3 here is CASSSYRVSSPTGELFF. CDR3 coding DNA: TGTGCCAGTAGTTCCTACAGGGTATCTTCGCCCACCGGGGAGCTGTTTTTT.

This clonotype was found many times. CDR3 residues: CSATDESSGLPTDTQYF. Here the CDR3 DNA reads TGCAGTGCCACCGATGAGTCTAGCGGGTTGCCCACAGATACGCAGTATTTT. V is TRBV20-1 and J is TRBJ2-3, with TRBD2 matching 8 bases. The CDR3 spans 17 residues. Germline V gene lookup returns CDR1 DFQATT and CDR2 SNEGSKA (reference sequence). After removal of 6 bases from V and 2 bases from J, the junction contained 16 bases not matched to a gene.

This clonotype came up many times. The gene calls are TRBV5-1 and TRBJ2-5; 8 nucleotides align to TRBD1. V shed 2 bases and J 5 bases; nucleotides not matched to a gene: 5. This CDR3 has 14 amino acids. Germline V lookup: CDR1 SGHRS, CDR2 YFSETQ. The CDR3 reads CASSFRDRRETQYF. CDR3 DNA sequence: TGCGCCAGCAGCTTCCGGGACAGGCGGGAGACCCAGTACTTC.

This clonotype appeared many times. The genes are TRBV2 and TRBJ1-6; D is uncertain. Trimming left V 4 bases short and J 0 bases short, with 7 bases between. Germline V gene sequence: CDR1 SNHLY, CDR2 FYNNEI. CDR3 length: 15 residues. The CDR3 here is CASSGQSSYNSPLHF. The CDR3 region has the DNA TGTGCCAGCAGTGGTCAGAGCTCCTATAATTCACCCCTCCACTTT. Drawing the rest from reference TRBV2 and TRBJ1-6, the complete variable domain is EPEVTQTPSHQVTQMGQEVILRCVPISNHLYFYWYRQILGQKVEFLVSFYNNEISEKSEIFDDQFSVERPDGSNFTLKIRSTKLEDSAMYFCASSGQSSYNSPLHFGNGTRLTVT.

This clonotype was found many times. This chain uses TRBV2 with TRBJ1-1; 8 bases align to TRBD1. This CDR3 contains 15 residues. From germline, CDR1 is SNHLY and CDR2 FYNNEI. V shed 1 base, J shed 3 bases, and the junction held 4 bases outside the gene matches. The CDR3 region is CASSEGTGKDTEAFF. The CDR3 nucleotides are TGTGCCAGCAGTGAAGGGACAGGGAAAGACACTGAAGCTTTCTTT.

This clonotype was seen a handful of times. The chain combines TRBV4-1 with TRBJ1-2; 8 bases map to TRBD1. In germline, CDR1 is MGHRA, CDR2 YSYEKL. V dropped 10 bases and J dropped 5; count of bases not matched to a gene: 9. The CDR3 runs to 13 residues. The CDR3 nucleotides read TGCGCCACCATGACAGGGGTTATGTATGGCTACACCTTC. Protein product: CATMTGVMYGYTF.

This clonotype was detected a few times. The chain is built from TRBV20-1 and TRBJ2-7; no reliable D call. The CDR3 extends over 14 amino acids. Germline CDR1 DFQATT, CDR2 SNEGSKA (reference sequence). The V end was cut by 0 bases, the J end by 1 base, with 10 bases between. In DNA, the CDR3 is TGCAGTGCTAGAGAGCGGCAGCGATCCTACGAGCAGTACTTC. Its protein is CSARERQRSYEQYF.

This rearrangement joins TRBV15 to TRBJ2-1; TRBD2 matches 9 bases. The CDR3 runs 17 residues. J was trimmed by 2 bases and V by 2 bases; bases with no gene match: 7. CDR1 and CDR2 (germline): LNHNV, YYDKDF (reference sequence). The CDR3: CATSRSLAGLPYNEQFF. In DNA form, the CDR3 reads TGTGCCACCAGCAGATCCCTAGCGGGGTTACCCTACAATGAGCAGTTCTTC.

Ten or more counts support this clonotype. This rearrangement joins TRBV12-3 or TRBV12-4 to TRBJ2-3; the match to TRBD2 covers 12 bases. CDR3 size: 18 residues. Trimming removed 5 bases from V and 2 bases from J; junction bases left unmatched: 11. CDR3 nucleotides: TGTGCCAGCAGTACTAGCGGGGGGCGGTATAGGGACACAGATACGCAGTATTTT. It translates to CASSTSGGRYRDTDTQYF.

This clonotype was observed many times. The CDR3 nucleotides read TGCAGTGCCCCCAACCTACAGGGTTCGGGCACTGAAGCTTTCTTT. As protein: CSAPNLQGSGTEAFF. The V call is TRBV20-1, the J call TRBJ1-1; possibly TRBD1 for D (6 bases). Looked up from germline, CDR1 is DFQATT and CDR2 is SNEGSKA (reference sequence). V was pared by 6 bases and J by 4 bases, with 21 bases between. CDR3 size: 15 residues.

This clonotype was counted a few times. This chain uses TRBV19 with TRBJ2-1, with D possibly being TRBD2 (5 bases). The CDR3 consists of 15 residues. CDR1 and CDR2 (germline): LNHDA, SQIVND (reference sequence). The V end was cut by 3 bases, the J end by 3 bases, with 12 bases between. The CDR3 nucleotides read TGTGCCAGTAGTATTAGGTCCGGGATCTACAATGAGCAGTTCTTC. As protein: CASSIRSGIYNEQFF.

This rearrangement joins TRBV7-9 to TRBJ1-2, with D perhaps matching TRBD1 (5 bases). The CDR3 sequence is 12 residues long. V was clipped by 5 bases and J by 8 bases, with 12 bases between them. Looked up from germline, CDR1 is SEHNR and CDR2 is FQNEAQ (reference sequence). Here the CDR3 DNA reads TGTGCCAGCAGCCTCGGGACGAAAGGCTACACCTTC. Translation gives CASSLGTKGYTF.

The CDR3 protein is CASSQLIGRQAETQYF. The CDR3 DNA reads as TGTGCCAGCAGCCAACTCATCGGGCGGCAGGCAGAGACCCAGTACTTC. This sequence joins TRBV3-1 and TRBJ2-5, with D uncertain. Germline-derived CDR1 and CDR2 are LGHDT and YNNKEL (reference sequence). The CDR3 covers 16 residues. Trimming cost V 2 bases and J 4 bases, with 17 bases left between them.